The rows below give T cell receptor beta chains drawn from one sample of a study of control samples from healthy donors and cancer patients. TCRdb's copy holds only in-frame clones and misses some; the assay was immunoSEQ multiplex PCR. This sample has about 100,000 clones, with roughly 90% found just once. What was sequenced was blood. Receptor source: a woman between 50 and 59 years old in good health. The CDR3 runs from the conserved cysteine through the conserved F or W. D genes are given only for firm matches. Not every row has a clone size; where given, it reads once, few, many or a size class.

CDR3 length	V gene	J gene	clone size	D gene	CDR3 DNA	CDR3 protein
12	TRBV7-2	TRBJ2-2	-	-	TGTGCCAGCAGCTTAGGGACCGGGGAGCTGTTTTTT	CASSLGTGELFF
12	TRBV2	TRBJ2-7	-	-	TGTGCCAGCAGTGAACGAGTCTACGAGCAGTACTTC	CASSERVYEQYF
13	TRBV2	TRBJ2-3	once	TRBD1	TGTGCCCGTGGACAGGGGTCCACAGATACGCAGTATTTT	CARGQGSTDTQYF
12	TRBV29-1	TRBJ1-2	-	-	TGCAGCGTTGGGGGCCAGGCAGATGGCTACACCTTC	CSVGGQADGYTF
14	TRBV3-1/TRBV3-2	TRBJ2-1	-	-	TGTGCCAGCAGCCAAGGGGGGGATTACAATGAGCAGTTCTTC	CASSQGGDYNEQFF
17	TRBV3-1/TRBV3-2	TRBJ1-6	-	-	TGTGCCAGCAGCCAACGCCGTGCGACAGCCTATAATTCACCCCTCCACTTT	CASSQRRATAYNSPLHF
16	TRBV5-1	TRBJ1-3	-	-	TGCGCCAGCAGCTCGGGGTCAGGAGGCTCTGGAAACACCATATATTTT	CASSSGSGGSGNTIYF
16	TRBV9	TRBJ2-1	-	TRBD2	TGTGCCAGCAGCGTAGAGGGCGGGAGTCACTACAATGAGCAGTTCTTC	CASSVEGGSHYNEQFF
16	TRBV25-1	TRBJ2-2	-	-	TGTGCCAGCAGTGGTCGGCGCCAGGAGAACACCGGGGAGCTGTTTTTT	CASSGRRQENTGELFF
15	TRBV5-1	TRBJ2-1	-	-	TGCGCCAGCAGCTTGGTCTATGGTAGCAACCATGAGCAGTTCTTC	CASSLVYGSNHEQFF
16	TRBV6-6	TRBJ1-1	-	TRBD1	TGTGCCAGCAGTTACTCAACGACAGGGGCGAACACTGAAGCTTTCTTT	CASSYSTTGANTEAFF
14	TRBV18	TRBJ1-2	few	-	TGTGCCAGCTCCCCCACCGGATTTAACTATGGCTACACCTTC	CASSPTGFNYGYTF
18	TRBV2	TRBJ1-4	-	-	TGTGCCAGCAGTGAAGCGGAATTACTTTGGGAGGTTCCGGGAAAACTGTTTTTT	CASSEAELLWEVPGKLFF
15	TRBV4-1	TRBJ2-6	-	-	TGCGCCAGCAGCCAAGTCAGCTCTGGGGCCAACGTCCTGACTTTC	CASSQVSSGANVLTF
15	TRBV11-2	TRBJ1-5	few	-	TGTGCCAGCAGTTTCCGGGCAGGGCCCAATCAGCCCCAGCATTTT	CASSFRAGPNQPQHF
17	TRBV11-2	TRBJ1-6	-	-	TGTGCCAGCAGCTCTAGGACAGCAAGCTCCTATAATTCACCCCTCCACTTT	CASSSRTASSYNSPLHF
15	TRBV7-2	TRBJ2-7	-	TRBD2	TGTGCCAGCAGCTCTGTACGAGCGGGGGGCTACGAGCAGTACTTC	CASSSVRAGGYEQYF
13	TRBV24-1	TRBJ2-3	-	-	TGTGCCACCAGCCAATGGGGGGCAGATACGCAGTATTTT	CATSQWGADTQYF
12	TRBV6-5	TRBJ1-1	-	TRBD1	TGTGCCAGCAACCAGGGGGCGGGTGAAGCTTTCTTT	CASNQGAGEAFF